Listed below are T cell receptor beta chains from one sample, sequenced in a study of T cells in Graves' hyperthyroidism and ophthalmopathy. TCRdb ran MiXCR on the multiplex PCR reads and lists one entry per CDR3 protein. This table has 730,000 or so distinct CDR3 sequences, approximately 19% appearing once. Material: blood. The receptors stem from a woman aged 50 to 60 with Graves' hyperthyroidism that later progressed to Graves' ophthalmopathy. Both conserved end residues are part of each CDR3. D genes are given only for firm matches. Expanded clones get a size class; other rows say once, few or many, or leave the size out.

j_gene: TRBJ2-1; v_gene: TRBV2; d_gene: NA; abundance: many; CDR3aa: CASSPQTGFKPYNEQFF; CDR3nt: TGTGCCAGCAGCCCCCAGACAGGTTTTAAGCCCTACAATGAGCAGTTCTTC
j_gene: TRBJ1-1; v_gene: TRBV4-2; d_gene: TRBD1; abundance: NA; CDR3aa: CASRTGGTVNTEAFF; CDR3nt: TGTGCCAGCAGGACAGGGGGCACGGTGAACACTGAAGCTTTCTTT
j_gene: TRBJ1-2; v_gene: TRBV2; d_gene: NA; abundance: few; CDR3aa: CASIPGFLGGGYTF; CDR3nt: TGTGCCAGCATACCGGGCTTCCTAGGAGGTGGCTACACCTTC
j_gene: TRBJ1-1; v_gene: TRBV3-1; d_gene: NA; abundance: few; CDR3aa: CASSQDADEAFF; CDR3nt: TGTGCCAGCAGCCAAGATGCCGATGAAGCTTTCTTT
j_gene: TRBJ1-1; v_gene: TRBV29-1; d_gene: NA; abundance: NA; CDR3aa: CSVGGLGVVSEAFF; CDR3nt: TGCAGCGTTGGTGGGCTAGGGGTTGTTTCTGAAGCTTTCTTT
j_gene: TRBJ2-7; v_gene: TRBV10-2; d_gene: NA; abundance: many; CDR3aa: CASSGGVPYEQYF; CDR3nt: TGCGCCAGCAGTGGAGGGGTCCCCTACGAGCAGTACTTC
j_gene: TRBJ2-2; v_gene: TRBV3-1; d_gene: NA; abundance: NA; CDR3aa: CASSQRIVTGELFF; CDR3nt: TGTGCCAGCAGCCAACGGATAGTTACCGGGGAGCTGTTTTTT
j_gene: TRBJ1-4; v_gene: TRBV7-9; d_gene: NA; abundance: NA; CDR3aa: CASSSQGAHEKLFF; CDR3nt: TGTGCCAGCAGCTCCCAGGGCGCCCATGAAAAACTGTTTTTT
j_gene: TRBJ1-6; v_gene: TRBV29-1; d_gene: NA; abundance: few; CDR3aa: CSVESKRQGKSSYNSPLHF; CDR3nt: TGCAGCGTTGAAAGTAAGAGGCAGGGCAAAAGCTCCTATAATTCACCCCTCCACTTT
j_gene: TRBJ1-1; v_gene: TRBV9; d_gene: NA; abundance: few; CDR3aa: CASSAQGTLGNTEAFF; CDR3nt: TGTGCCAGCAGCGCCCAGGGGACCTTGGGGAACACTGAAGCTTTCTTT
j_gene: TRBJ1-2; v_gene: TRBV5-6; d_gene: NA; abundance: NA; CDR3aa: CASSSDGIYGYTF; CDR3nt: TGTGCCAGCAGCTCGGACGGAATCTATGGCTACACCTTC
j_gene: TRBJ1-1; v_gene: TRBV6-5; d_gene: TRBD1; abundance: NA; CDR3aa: CASSYPRDSRTEAFF; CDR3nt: TGTGCCAGCAGTTACCCCCGGGACAGCAGAACTGAAGCTTTCTTT
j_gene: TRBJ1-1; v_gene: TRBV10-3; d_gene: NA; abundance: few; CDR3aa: CAMDGGRNTEAFF; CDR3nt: TGTGCCATGGACGGGGGAAGGAACACTGAAGCTTTCTTT
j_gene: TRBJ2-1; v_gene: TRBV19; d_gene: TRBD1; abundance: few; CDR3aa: CASTALTGVNEQFF; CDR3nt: TGTGCCAGTACAGCCCTGACAGGGGTGAATGAGCAGTTCTTC
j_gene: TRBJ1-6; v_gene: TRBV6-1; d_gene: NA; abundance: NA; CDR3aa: CASRLGPSSYNSPLHF; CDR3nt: TGTGCCAGCAGACTTGGGCCGAGCTCCTATAATTCACCCCTCCACTTT
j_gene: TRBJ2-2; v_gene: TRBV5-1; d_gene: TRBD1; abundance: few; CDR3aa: CASSLAGGQNTGELFF; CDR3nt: TGCGCCAGCAGCTTGGCAGGGGGTCAGAACACCGGGGAGCTGTTTTTT
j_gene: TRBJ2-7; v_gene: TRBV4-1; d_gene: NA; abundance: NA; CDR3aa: CASSQGIEYEQYF; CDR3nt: TGCGCCAGCAGCCAAGGTATAGAATACGAGCAGTACTTC
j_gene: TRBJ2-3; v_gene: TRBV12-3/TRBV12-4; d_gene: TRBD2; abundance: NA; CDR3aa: CASRLRARGADTQYF; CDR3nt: TGTGCCAGCAGACTCCGGGCCCGGGGGGCAGATACGCAGTATTTT
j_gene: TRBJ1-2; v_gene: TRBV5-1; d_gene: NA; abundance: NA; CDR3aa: CASSGQTGLYTF; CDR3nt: TGCGCCAGCAGCGGTCAGACAGGTCTTTACACCTTC
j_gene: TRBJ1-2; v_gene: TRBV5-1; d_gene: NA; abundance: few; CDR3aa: CASSTDSFYGYTF; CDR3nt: TGCGCCAGCAGCACAGACAGTTTCTATGGCTACACCTTC
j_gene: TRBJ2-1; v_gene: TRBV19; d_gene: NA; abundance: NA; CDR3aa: CASSIASRAGNYNEQFF; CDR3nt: TGTGCCAGTAGTATAGCCTCCCGGGCAGGAAATTACAATGAGCAGTTCTTC
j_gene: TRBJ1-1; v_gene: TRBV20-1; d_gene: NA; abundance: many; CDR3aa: CSAAGTTEAFF; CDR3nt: TGCAGTGCCGCCGGGACAACTGAAGCTTTCTTT
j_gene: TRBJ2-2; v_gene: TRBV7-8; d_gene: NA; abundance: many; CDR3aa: CASSLARRATGELFF; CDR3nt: TGTGCCAGCAGCTTAGCGCGAAGGGCAACCGGGGAGCTGTTTTTT
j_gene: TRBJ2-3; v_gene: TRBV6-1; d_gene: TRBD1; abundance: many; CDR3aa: CASSQGTGPSTDTQYF; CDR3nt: TGTGCCAGCAGTCAAGGGACAGGTCCTAGCACAGATACGCAGTATTTT
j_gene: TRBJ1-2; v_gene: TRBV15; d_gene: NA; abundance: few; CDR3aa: CATSTGTVRFGYTF; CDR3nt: TGTGCCACCAGCACAGGGACGGTTAGATTTGGCTACACCTTC
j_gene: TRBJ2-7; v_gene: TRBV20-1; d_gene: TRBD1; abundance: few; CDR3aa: CSARVRTGLTYEQYF; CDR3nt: TGCAGTGCTAGAGTTAGGACAGGATTAACCTACGAGCAGTACTTC
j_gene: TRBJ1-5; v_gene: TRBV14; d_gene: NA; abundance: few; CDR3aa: CASSFQADQPQHF; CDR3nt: TGTGCCAGCAGCTTCCAGGCGGATCAGCCCCAGCATTTT
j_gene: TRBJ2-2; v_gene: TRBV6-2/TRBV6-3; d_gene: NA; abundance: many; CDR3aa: CASSAFTANTGELFF; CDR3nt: TGTGCCAGCAGCGCGTTCACCGCGAACACCGGGGAGCTGTTTTTT
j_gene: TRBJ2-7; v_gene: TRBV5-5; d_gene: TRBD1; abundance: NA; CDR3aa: CASSLTGTGRHEQYF; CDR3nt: TGTGCCAGCAGCCTAACCGGGACAGGGAGGCACGAGCAGTACTTC
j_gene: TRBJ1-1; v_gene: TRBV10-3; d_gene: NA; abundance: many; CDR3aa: CAISEDKGSNTEAFF; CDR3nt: TGTGCCATCAGTGAAGATAAGGGTTCGAACACTGAAGCTTTCTTT
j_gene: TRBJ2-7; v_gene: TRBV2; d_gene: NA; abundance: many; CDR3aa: CASSDYGGPYEQYF; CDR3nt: TGTGCCAGCAGTGATTATGGGGGGCCCTACGAGCAGTACTTC
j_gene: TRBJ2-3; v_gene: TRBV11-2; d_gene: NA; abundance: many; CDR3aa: CASSVGGITDTQYF; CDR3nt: TGTGCCAGCAGCGTTGGGGGAATCACAGATACGCAGTATTTT
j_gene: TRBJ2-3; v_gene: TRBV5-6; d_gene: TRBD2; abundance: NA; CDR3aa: CASSLGGLAGGSEDTQYF; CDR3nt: TGTGCCAGCAGCTTGGGTGGACTAGCGGGAGGTAGTGAAGATACGCAGTATTTT
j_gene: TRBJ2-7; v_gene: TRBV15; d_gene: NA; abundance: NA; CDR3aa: CATSKAGYLSYGQYF; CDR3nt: TGTGCCACCAGCAAAGCGGGCTACCTCTCCTACGGGCAGTACTTC
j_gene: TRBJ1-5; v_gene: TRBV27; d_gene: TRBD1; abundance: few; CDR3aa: CASSHGQGYQPQHF; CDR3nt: TGTGCCAGCAGTCACGGACAGGGATATCAGCCCCAGCATTTT
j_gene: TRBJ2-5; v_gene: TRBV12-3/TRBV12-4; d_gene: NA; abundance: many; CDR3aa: CASSDRDQETQYF; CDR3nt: TGTGCCAGCAGTGACCGGGACCAAGAGACCCAGTACTTC
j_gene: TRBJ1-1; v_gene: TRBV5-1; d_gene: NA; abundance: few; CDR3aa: CASSFQRGLNTEAFF; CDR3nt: TGCGCCAGCAGCTTCCAGAGGGGGTTGAACACTGAAGCTTTCTTT
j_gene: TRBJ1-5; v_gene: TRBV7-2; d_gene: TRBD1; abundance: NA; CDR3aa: CAGSLRTGGPPQPQHF; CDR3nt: TGTGCCGGCAGCTTACGGACAGGGGGCCCCCCTCAGCCCCAGCATTTT
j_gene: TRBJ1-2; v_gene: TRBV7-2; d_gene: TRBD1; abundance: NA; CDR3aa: CASSPRQGPYGYTF; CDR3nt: TGTGCCAGCAGTCCTCGACAGGGCCCCTATGGCTACACCTTC
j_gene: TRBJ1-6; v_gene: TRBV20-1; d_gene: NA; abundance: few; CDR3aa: CSAIRQSSYNSPLHF; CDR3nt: TGCAGTGCTATCCGACAGAGCTCCTATAATTCACCCCTCCACTTT
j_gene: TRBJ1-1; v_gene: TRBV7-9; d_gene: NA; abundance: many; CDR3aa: CASGQVGSNTEAFF; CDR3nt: TGTGCCAGCGGTCAAGTGGGGTCGAACACTGAAGCTTTCTTT
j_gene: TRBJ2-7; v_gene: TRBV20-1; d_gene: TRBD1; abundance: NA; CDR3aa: CSARDLGQGTHEQYF; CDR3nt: TGCAGTGCTAGAGATTTGGGACAGGGGACCCACGAGCAGTACTTC
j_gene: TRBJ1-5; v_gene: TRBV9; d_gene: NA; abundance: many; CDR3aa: CASSVGAPSNQPQHF; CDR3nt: TGTGCCAGCAGCGTAGGAGCTCCCAGCAATCAGCCCCAGCATTTT
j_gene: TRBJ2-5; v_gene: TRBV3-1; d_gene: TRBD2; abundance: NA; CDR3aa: CASSQLAVETQYF; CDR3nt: TGTGCCAGCAGCCAACTAGCGGTGGAGACCCAGTACTTC
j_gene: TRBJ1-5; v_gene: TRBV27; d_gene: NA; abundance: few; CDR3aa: CASSNLRDLDQPQHF; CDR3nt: TGTGCCAGCAGTAACCTCCGGGACCTCGATCAGCCCCAGCATTTT
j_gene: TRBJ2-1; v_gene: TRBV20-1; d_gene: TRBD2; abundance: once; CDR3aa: CSAREASGGAYNEQFF; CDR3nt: TGCAGTGCTAGAGAAGCTAGCGGGGGGGCCTACAATGAGCAGTTCTTC
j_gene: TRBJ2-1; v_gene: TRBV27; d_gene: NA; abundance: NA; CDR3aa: CASSFFNEQFF; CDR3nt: TGTGCCAGCAGTTTTTTCAATGAGCAGTTCTTC
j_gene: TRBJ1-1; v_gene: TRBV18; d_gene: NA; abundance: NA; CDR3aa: CASSPGGVYYTEAFF; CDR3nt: TGTGCCAGCTCACCTGGGGGGGTTTATTACACTGAAGCTTTCTTT
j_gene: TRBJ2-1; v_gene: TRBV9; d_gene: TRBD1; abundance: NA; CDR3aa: CASSSRTGGTYNEQFF; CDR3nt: TGTGCCAGCAGCTCGAGGACAGGGGGAACTTACAATGAGCAGTTCTTC
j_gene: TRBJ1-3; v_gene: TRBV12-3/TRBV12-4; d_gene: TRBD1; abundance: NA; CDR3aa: CASSPPDRGPYSGNTIYF; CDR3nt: TGTGCCAGCAGTCCCCCTGACAGGGGGCCATACTCTGGAAACACCATATATTTT